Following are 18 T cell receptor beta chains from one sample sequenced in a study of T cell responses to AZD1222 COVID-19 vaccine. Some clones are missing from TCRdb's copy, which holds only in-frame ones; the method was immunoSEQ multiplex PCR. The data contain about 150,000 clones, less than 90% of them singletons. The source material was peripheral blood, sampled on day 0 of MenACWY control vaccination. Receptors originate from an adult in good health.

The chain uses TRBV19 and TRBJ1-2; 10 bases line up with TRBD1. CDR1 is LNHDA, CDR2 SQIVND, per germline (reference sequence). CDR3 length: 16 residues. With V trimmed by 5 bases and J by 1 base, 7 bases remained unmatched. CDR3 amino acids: CASSPAGTGVNYGYTF. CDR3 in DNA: TGTGCCAGTAGTCCGGCAGGGACAGGGGTTAACTATGGCTACACCTTC. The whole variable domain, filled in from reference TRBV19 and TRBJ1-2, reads DGGITQSPKYLFRKEGQNVTLSCEQNLNHDAMYWYRQDPGQGLRLIYYSQIVNDFQKGDIAEGYSVSREKKESFPLTVTSAQKNPTAFYLCASSPAGTGVNYGYTFGSGTRLTVV.

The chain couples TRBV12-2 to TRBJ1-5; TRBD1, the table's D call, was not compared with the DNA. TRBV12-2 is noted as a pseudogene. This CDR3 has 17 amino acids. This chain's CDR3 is CASRSEVDRGPNQPQHF. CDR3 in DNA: TGTGCAAGTCGCTCAGAGGTGGACAGGGGCCCAAATCAGCCCCAGCATTTT.

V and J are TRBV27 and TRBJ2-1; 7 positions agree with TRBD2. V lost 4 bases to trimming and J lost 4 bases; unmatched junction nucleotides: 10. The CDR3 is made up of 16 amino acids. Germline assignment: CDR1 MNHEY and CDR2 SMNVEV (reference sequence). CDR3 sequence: CASSWGVREGYNEQFF. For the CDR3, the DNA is TGTGCCAGCAGTTGGGGGGTGAGGGAGGGATACAATGAGCAGTTCTTC.

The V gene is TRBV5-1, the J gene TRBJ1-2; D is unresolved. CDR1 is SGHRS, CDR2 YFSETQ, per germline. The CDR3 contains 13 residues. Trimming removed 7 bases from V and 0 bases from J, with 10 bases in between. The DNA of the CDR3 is TGCGCCAGCGGGCCACATACTAACTATGGCTACACCTTC. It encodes CASGPHTNYGYTF.

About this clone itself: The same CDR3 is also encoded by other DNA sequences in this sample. The CDR3 loop reads CASSEGLAGYNEQFF. The CDR3 DNA reads as TGTGCCAGCAGTGAAGGACTAGCGGGATACAATGAGCAGTTCTTC. This chain connects TRBV2 to TRBJ2-1; the match to TRBD2 covers 11 bases. Losses at the gene ends were 1 base for V and 4 bases for J; bases not matched to a gene: 0. In germline, CDR1 is SNHLY, CDR2 FYNNEI. The CDR3 covers 15 residues.

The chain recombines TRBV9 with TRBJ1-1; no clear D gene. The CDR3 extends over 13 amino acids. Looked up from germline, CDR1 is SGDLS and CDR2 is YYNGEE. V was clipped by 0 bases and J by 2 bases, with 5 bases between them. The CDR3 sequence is CASSVGFNTEAFF. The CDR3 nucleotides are TGTGCCAGCAGCGTAGGTTTTAACACTGAAGCTTTCTTT.

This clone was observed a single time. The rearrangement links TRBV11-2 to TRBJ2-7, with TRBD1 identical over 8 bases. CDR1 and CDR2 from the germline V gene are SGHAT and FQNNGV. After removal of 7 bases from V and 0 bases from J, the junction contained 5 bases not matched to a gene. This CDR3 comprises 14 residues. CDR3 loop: CASTNTGGSYEQYF. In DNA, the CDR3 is TGTGCCAGCACCAACACAGGGGGCTCCTACGAGCAGTACTTC.

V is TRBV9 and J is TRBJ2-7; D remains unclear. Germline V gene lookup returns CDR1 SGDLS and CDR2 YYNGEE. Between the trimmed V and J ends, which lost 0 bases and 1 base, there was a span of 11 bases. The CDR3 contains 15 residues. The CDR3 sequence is CASSVALGSSYEQYF. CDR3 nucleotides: TGTGCCAGCAGCGTAGCTCTGGGGTCTTCCTACGAGCAGTACTTC.

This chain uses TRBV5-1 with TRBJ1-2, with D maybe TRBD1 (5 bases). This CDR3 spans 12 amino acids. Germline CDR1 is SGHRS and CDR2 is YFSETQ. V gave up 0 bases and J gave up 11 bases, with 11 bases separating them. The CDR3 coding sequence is TGCGCCAGCAGCTTGGACAGGTCGTTTTACACCTTC. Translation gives CASSLDRSFYTF.

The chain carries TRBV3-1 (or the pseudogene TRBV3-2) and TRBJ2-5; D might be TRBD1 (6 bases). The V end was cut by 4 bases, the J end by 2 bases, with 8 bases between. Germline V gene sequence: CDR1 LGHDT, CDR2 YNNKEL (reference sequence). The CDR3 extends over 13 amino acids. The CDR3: CASSRTGQETQYF. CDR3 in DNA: TGTGCCAGCAGCCGAACAGGGCAAGAGACCCAGTACTTC.

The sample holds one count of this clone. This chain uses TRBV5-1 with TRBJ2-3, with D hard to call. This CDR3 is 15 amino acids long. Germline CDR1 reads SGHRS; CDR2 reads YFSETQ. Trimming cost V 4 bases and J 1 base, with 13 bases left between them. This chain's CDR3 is CASSPYGAGTDTQYF. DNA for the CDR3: TGCGCCAGCAGCCCTTATGGCGCGGGCACAGATACGCAGTATTTT.

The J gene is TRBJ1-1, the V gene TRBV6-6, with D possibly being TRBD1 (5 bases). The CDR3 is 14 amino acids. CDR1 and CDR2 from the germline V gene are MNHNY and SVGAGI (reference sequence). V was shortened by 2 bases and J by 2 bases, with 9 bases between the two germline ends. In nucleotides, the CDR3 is TGTGCCAGCAGTTACGGCGGGGGAAACACTGAAGCTTTCTTT. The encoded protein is CASSYGGGNTEAFF.

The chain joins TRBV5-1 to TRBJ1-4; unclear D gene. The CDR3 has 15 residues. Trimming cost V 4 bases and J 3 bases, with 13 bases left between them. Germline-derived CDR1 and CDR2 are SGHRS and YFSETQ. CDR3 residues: CASSGAGQANEKLFF. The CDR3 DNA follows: TGCGCCAGCAGCGGTGCAGGTCAAGCTAATGAAAAACTGTTTTTT.

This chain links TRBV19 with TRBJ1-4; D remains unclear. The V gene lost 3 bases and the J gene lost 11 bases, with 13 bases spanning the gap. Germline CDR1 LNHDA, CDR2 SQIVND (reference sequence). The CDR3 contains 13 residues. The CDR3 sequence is CASSIARAEKLFF. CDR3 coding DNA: TGTGCCAGTAGTATTGCGAGGGCCGAGAAACTGTTTTTT.

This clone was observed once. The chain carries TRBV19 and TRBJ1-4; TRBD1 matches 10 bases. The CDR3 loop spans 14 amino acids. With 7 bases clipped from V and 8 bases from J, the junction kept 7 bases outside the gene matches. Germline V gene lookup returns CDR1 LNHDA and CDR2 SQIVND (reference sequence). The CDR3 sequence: CASKSGTGVEKLFF. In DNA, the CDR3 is TGTGCCAGTAAATCCGGGACAGGGGTGGAAAAACTGTTTTTT.

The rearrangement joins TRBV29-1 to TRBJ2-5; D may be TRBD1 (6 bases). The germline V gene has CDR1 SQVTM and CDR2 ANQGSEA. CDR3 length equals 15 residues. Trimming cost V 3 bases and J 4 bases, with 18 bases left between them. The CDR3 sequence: CSVDTGGLDPETQYF. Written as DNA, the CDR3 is TGCAGCGTTGATACTGGGGGCCTGGACCCAGAGACCCAGTACTTC.

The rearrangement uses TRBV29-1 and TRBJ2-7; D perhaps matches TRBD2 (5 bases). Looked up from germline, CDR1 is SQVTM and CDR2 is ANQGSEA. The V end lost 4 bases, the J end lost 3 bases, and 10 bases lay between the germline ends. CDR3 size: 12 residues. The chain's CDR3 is CSVALAGYEQYF. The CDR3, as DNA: TGCAGCGTTGCTCTAGCCGGCTACGAGCAGTACTTC.

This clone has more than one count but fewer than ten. The DNA of the CDR3 is TGTGCCAGCAGCATCGACAGGCAAGAGACCCAGTACTTC. Translated, it gives CASSIDRQETQYF. The chain recombines TRBV5-4 with TRBJ2-5, with a tentative D call TRBD1 (6 bases). In germline, CDR1 is SGHNT, CDR2 YYREEE (reference sequence). The length of the CDR3 is 13 residues. Trimming stripped 4 bases from V and 2 bases from J, with 9 bases between.